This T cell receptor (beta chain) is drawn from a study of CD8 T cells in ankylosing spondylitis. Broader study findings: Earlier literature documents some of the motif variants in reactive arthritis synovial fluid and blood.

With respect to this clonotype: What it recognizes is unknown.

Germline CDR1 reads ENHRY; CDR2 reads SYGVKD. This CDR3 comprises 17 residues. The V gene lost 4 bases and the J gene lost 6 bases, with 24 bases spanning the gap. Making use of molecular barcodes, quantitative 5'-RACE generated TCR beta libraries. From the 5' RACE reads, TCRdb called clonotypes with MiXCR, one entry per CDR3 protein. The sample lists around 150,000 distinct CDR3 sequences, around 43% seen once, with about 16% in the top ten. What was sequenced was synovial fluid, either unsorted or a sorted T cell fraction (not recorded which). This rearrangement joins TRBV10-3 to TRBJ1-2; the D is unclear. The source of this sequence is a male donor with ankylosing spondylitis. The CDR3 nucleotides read TGTGCCATCAGTGTTGTCTTGGCGACTTCGCGGTCCCATGGCTACACCTTC. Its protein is CAISVVLATSRSHGYTF.